This T cell receptor (beta chain) emerged from a study of control samples from healthy donors and cancer patients. CDR3 size: 14 residues. Germline CDR1 MGHDK, CDR2 SYGVNS. V was trimmed by 7 bases and J by 2 bases, leaving 14 bases between them. Here immunoSEQ multiplex PCR was the method, and the copy in TCRdb shows in-frame clones only, minus some. In the table there are about 120,000 clones, just under 90% of which are singletons. This receptor was taken from a man in his thirties or forties in good health. The gene calls are TRBV25-1 and TRBJ1-1; the D gene is possibly TRBD1 (5 bases). The specimen sequenced was blood. In DNA, the CDR3 is TGTGCCAGCACTCAATTGGGGGTCAACACTGAAGCTTTCTTT. It encodes CASTQLGVNTEAFF.